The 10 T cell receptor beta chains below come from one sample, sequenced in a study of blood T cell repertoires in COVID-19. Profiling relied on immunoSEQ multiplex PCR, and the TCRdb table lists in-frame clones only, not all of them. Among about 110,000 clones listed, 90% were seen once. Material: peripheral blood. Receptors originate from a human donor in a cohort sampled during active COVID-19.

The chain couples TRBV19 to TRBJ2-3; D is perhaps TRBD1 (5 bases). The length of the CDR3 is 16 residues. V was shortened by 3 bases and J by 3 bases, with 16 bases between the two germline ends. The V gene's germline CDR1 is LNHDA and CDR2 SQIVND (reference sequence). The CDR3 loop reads CASSIRATERTDTQYF. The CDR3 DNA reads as TGTGCCAGTAGTATCCGGGCGACAGAAAGGACAGATACGCAGTATTTT.

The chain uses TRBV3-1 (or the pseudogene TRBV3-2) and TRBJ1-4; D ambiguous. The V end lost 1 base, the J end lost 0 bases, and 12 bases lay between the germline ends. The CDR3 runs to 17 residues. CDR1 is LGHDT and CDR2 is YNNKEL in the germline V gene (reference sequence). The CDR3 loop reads CASSQGVKQATNEKLFF. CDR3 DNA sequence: TGTGCCAGCAGCCAAGGAGTGAAGCAGGCAACTAATGAAAAACTGTTTTTT.

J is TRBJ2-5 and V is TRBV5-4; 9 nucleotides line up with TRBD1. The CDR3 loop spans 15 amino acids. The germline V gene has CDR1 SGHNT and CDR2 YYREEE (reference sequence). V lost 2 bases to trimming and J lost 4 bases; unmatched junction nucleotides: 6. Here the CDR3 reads CASSFVGQGGETQYF. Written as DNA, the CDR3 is TGTGCCAGCAGCTTTGTGGGACAGGGTGGAGAGACCCAGTACTTC. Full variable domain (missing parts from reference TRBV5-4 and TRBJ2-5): ETGVTQSPTHLIKTRGQQVTLRCSSQSGHNTVSWYQQALGQGPQFIFQYYREEENGRGNFPPRFSGLQFPNYSSELNVNALELDDSALYLCASSFVGQGGETQYFGPGTRLLVL.

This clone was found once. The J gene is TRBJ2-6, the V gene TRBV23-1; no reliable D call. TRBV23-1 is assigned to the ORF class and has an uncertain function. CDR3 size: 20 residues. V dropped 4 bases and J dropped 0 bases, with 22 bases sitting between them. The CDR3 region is CASSLCFSFLAGSGANVLTF. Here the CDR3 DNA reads TGCGCCAGCAGTCTCTGCTTCTCCTTTCTCGCAGGCTCTGGGGCCAACGTCCTGACTTTC.

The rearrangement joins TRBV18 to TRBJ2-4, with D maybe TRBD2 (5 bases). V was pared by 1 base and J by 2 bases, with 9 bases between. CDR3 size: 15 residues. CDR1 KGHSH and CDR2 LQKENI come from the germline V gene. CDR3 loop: CASSPQAETKNIQYF. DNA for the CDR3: TGTGCCAGCTCACCACAAGCGGAGACCAAAAACATTCAGTACTTC.

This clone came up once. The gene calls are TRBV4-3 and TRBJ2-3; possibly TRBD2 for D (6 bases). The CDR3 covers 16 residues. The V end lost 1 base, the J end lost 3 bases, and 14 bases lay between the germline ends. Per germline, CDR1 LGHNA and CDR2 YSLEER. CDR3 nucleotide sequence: TGCGCCAGCAGCCAAGGCGGGGCCCGGGGGACAGATACGCAGTATTTT. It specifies CASSQGGARGTDTQYF.

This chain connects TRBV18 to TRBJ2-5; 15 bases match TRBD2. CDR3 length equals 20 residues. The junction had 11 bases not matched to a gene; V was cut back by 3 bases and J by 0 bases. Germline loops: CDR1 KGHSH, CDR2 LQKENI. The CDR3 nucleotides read TGTGCCAGCTCACCCCGAAGGACTAGCGGGGGGGATTCGTACCAAGAGACCCAGTACTTC. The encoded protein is CASSPRRTSGGDSYQETQYF.

CDR3 nucleotides: TGTGCCAGCAGCGAACGGGGGGCTTTCTACTACGAGCAGTACTTC. Residues: CASSERGAFYYEQYF. The chain joins TRBV2 to TRBJ2-7, with D possibly TRBD2 on 7 matching bases. Between the trimmed V and J ends, which lost 6 bases and 3 bases, there was a span of 18 bases. This CDR3 is 15 amino acids long. The V gene's germline CDR1 is SNHLY and CDR2 FYNNEI.

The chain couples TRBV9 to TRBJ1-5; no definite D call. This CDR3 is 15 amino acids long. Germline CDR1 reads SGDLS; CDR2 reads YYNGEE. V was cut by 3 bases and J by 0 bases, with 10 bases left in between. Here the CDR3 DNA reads TGTGCCAGCAGCGCCGCGGGGTATAGCAATCAGCCCCAGCATTTT. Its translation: CASSAAGYSNQPQHF.

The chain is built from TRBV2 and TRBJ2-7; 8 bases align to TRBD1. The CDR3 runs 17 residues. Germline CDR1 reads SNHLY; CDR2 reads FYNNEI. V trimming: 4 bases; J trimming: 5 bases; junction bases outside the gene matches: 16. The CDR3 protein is CASSAVAPGQALHEQYF. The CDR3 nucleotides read TGTGCCAGCAGTGCTGTGGCCCCGGGACAGGCATTACACGAGCAGTACTTC.